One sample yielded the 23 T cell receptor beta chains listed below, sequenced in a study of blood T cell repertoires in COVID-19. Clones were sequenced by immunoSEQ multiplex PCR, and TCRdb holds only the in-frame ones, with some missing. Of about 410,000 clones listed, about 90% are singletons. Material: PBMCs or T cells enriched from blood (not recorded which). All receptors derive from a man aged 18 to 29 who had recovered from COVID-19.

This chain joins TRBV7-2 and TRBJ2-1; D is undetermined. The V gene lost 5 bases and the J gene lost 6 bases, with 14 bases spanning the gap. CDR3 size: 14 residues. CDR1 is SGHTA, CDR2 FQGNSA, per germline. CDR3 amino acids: CASSRSWQVNEQFF. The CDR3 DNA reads TGTGCCAGCAGCCGTTCGTGGCAGGTCAATGAGCAGTTCTTC.

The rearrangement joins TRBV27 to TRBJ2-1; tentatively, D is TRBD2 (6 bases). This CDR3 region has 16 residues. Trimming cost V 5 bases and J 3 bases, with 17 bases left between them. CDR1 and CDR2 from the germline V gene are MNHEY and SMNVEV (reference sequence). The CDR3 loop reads CASSPASSGDYNEQFF. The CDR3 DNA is TGTGCCAGCAGTCCCGCATCATCGGGGGACTACAATGAGCAGTTCTTC.

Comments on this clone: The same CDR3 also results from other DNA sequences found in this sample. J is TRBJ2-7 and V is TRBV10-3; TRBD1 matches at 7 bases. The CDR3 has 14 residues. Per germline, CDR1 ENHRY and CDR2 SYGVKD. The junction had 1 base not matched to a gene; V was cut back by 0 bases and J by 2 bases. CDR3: CAISESGTAYEQYF. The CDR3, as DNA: TGTGCCATCAGTGAGTCAGGGACAGCCTACGAGCAGTACTTC.

The CDR3 loop is CASSVIGSGPIQETQYF. CDR3 nucleotides: TGTGCCAGCAGCGTTATAGGCAGCGGGCCCATCCAAGAGACCCAGTACTTC. This sequence joins TRBV2 and TRBJ2-5, with D possibly matching TRBD2 (6 bases). Germline CDR1 and CDR2: SNHLY and FYNNEI. The CDR3 loop spans 17 amino acids. V was shortened by 6 bases and J by 1 base, with 21 bases between the two germline ends.

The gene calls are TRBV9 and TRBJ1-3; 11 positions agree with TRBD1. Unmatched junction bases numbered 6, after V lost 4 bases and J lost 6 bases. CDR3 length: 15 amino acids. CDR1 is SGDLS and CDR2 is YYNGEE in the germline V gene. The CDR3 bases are TGTGCCAGCAGCTCGGACAGGGGGCAACTAAACACCATATATTTT. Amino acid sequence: CASSSDRGQLNTIYF. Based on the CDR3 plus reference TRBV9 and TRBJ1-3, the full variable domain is DSGVTQTPKHLITATGQRVTLRCSPRSGDLSVYWYQQSLDQGLQFLIQYYNGEERAKGNILERFSAQQFPDLHSELNLSSLELGDSALYFCASSSDRGQLNTIYFGEGSWLTVV.

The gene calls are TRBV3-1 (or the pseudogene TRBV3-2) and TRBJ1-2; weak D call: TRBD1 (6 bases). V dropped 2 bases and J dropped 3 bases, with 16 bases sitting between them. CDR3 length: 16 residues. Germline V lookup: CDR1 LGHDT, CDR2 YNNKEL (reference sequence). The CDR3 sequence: CASSQSGGGADYGYTF. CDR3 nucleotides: TGTGCCAGCAGCCAATCTGGGGGGGGCGCTGACTATGGCTACACCTTC.

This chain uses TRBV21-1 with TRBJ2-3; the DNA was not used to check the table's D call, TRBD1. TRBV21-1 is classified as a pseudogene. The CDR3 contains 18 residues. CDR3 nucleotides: TGTGCCAGCAGTTACGACAGGGGCCAAATCTCTAGCACAGATACGCAGTATTTT. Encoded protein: CASSYDRGQISSTDTQYF.

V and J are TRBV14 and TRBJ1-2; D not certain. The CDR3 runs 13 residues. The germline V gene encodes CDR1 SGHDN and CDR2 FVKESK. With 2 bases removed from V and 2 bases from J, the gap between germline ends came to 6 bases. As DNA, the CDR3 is TGTGCCAGCAGCCAAACACAGAACTATGGCTACACCTTC. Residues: CASSQTQNYGYTF.

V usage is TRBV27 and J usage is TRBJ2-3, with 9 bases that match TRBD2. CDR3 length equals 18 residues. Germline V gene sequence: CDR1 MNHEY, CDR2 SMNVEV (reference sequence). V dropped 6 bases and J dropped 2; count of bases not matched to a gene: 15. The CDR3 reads CASSPGGLAGRNTDTQYF. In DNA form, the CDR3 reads TGTGCCAGCAGCCCCGGGGGGCTAGCGGGGAGAAACACAGATACGCAGTATTTT.

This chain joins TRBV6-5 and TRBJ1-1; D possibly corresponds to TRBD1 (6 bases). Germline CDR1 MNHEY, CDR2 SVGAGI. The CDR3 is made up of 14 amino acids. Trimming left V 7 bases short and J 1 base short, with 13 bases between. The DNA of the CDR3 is TGTGCCAGCATCGGGGGGGCCCCGAACACTGAAGCTTTCTTT. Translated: CASIGGAPNTEAFF.

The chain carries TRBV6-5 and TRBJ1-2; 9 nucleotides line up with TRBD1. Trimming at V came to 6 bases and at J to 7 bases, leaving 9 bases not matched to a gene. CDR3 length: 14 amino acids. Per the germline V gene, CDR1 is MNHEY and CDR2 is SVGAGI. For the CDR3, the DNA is TGTGCCAGCAGCCTCCGGGACAGGGTTCCTGGCTACACCTTC. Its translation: CASSLRDRVPGYTF.

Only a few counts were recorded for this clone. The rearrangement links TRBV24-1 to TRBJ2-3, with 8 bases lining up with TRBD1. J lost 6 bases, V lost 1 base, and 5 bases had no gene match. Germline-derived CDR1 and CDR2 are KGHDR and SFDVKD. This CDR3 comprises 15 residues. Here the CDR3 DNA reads TGTGCCACCAGTGATTTCGGACAGGGCTGGGATACGCAGTATTTT. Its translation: CATSDFGQGWDTQYF.

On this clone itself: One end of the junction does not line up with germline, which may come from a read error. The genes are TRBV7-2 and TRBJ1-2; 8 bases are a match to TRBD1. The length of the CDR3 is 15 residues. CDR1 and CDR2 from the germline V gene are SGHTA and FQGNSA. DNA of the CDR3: TGTGCCAGCAGATTAGGACAGGGTATTCACTATGGCTACACCTTC. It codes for CASRLGQGIHYGYTF.

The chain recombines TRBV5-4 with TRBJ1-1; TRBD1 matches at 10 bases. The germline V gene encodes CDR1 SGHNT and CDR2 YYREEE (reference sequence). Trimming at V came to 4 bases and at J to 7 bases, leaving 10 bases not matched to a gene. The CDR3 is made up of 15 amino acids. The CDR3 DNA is TGTGCCAGCAGCGCCCCGGGACAGGGGTTTGGTGAAGCTTTCTTT. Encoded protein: CASSAPGQGFGEAFF.

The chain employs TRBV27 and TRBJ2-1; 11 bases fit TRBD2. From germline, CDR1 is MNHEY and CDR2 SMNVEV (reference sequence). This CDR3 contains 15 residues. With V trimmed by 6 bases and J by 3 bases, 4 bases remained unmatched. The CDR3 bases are TGTGCCAGCAGGCGGGGACTAGCGGACTACAATGAGCAGTTCTTC. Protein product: CASRRGLADYNEQFF.

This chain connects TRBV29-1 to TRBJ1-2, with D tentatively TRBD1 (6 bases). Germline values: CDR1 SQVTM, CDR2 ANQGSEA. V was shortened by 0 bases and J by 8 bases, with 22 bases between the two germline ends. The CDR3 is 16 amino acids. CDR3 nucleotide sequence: TGCAGCGTTGAAGATCTGGGCGGAAGGGGGGGGACGGGCTACACCTTC. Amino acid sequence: CSVEDLGGRGGTGYTF.

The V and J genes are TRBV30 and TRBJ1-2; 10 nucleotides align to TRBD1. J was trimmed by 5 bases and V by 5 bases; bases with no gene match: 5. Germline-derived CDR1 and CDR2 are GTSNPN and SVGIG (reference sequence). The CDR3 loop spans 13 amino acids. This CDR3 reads CAWQPGQGYGYTF. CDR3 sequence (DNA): TGTGCCTGGCAACCGGGACAGGGGTATGGCTACACCTTC.

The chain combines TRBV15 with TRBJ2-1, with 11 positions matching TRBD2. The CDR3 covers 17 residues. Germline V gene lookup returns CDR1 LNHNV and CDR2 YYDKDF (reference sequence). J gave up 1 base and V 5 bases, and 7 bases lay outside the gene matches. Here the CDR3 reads CATSPRLAGKSYNEQFF. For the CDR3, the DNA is TGTGCCACCAGCCCCCGACTAGCGGGGAAGTCCTACAATGAGCAGTTCTTC.

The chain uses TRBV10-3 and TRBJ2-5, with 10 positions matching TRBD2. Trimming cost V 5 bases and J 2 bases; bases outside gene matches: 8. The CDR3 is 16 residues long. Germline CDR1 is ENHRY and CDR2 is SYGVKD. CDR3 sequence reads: CAISQGLADLQETQYF. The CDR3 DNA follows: TGTGCCATCAGTCAAGGACTAGCGGACCTTCAAGAGACCCAGTACTTC.

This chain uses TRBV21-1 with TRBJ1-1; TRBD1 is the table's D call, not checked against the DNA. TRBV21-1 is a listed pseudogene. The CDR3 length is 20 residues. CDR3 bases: TGTGCCAGCAGCAATTGCGAATACCCATGGGACAGGTTAATGAACACTGAAGCTTTCTTT. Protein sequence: CASSNCEYPWDRLMNTEAFF.

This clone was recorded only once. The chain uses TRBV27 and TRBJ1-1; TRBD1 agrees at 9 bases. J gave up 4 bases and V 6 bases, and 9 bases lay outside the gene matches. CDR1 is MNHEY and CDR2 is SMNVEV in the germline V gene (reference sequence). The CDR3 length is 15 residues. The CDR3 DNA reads TGTGCCAGCAGGACACAGGGGGCGCTTGGCACTGAAGCTTTCTTT. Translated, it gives CASRTQGALGTEAFF.

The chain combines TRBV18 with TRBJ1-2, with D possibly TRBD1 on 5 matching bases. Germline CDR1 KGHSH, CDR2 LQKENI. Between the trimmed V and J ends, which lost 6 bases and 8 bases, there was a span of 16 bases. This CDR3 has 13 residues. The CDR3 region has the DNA TGTGCCAGCTCGAAAGGGGATGATCGCGGCTACACCTTC. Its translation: CASSKGDDRGYTF.

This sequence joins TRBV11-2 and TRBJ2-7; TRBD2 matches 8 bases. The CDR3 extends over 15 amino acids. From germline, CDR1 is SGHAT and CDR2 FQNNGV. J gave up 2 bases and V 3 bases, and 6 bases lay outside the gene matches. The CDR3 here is CASSLAAGGTYEQYF. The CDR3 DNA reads TGTGCCAGCAGCTTGGCGGCGGGGGGAACCTACGAGCAGTACTTC.